Shown below are 30 T cell receptor beta chains from a single sample sequenced in a study of Graves' ophthalmopathy and Graves' hyperthyroidism. Beta-chain TCR CDR3 regions were amplified from RNA transcripts. The library came from an HTBI-primed first-round RT-PCR and a second-round multiplex PCR. TCRdb processed the multiplex PCR reads anew with MiXCR; each CDR3 protein has one entry. The sample lists 350,000 to 450,000 distinct CDR3 sequences; more than 20% were seen once. Material for sequencing was peripheral blood. The receptors come from a woman aged 18-35 years with stable Graves' hyperthyroidism.

The table lists this clonotype with many counts. Since a much larger clone is just one base distant, this may be a read error. The V and J genes are TRBV7-9 and TRBJ1-5, with 8 bases that match TRBD1. This CDR3 region has 14 residues. CDR1 is SEHNR and CDR2 is FQNEAQ in the germline V gene (reference sequence). Trimming cost V 6 bases and J 1 base; bases outside gene matches: 2. The CDR3 here is CASSAGGSNQPQHF. The CDR3 DNA follows: TGTGCCAGCAGTGCAGGGGGCAGCAATCAGCCCCAGCATTTT.

This clonotype has ten or more counts. V and J are TRBV30 and TRBJ2-5; D gene ambiguous. The ends were cut back, 4 bases at V and 1 base at J, with 19 bases in the middle. CDR1 and CDR2 (germline): GTSNPN, SVGIG (reference sequence). The CDR3 runs to 16 residues. CDR3 sequence (DNA): TGTGCCTGGATCACCTACGGATCGAGTTCCCAAGAGACCCAGTACTTC. The encoded protein is CAWITYGSSSQETQYF.

The table lists this clonotype with many counts. The chain has TRBV20-1 and TRBJ1-3; possibly TRBD1 for D (5 bases). This CDR3 comprises 14 residues. V was pared by 2 bases and J by 2 bases, with 10 bases between. Germline lookup yields CDR1 DFQATT and CDR2 SNEGSKA (reference sequence). CDR3 bases: TGCAGTGCTAGACGGGGCATTCCTGGAAACACCATATATTTT. Amino acid sequence: CSARRGIPGNTIYF.

This clonotype was detected only a few times. A read error may be the cause here, since a much bigger clone is one base away. The chain employs TRBV20-1 and TRBJ2-5, with D possibly being TRBD2 (6 bases). Germline values: CDR1 DFQATT, CDR2 SNEGSKA (reference sequence). The CDR3 totals 14 residues. CDR3 in DNA: TGCAGTGCTAGGTCTGGGGCATCGGGGGAGACCAAGTACTTC. This translates into CSARSGASGETKYF.

This clonotype was detected a few times. The chain links TRBV19 to TRBJ1-1, with TRBD1 identical over 9 bases. The CDR3 is 16 residues long. CDR1 and CDR2 (germline): LNHDA, SQIVND (reference sequence). J lost 4 bases, V lost 2 bases, and 8 bases had no gene match. DNA of the CDR3: TGTGCCAGTAGTATAAACAGGGGGCTTCGGGCCACTGAAGCTTTCTTT. Residues: CASSINRGLRATEAFF.

In its sample, this clonotype was seen many times. The CDR3 region has the DNA TGTGCCAGCAGTGACCCGAGCTCTGGAAACACCATATATTTT. It codes for CASSDPSSGNTIYF. The chain is built from TRBV2 and TRBJ1-3, with D uncertain. Germline V gives CDR1 SNHLY, CDR2 FYNNEI. There are 14 residues in the CDR3. Trimming left V 3 bases short and J 0 bases short, with 6 bases between. The whole variable domain, remainder taken from reference TRBV2 and TRBJ1-3, is EPEVTQTPSHQVTQMGQEVILRCVPISNHLYFYWYRQILGQKVEFLVSFYNNEISEKSEIFDDQFSVERPDGSNFTLKIRSTKLEDSAMYFCASSDPSSGNTIYFGEGSWLTVV.

The chain links TRBV5-5 to TRBJ1-1; D gene ambiguous. This CDR3 has 12 residues. Trimming left V 3 bases short and J 5 bases short, with 8 bases between. Germline CDR1 SGHKS, CDR2 YYEKEE (reference sequence). CDR3 coding DNA: TGTGCCAGCAGCTGGAGAGGGACTGAAGCTTTCTTT. Encoded protein: CASSWRGTEAFF.

About this clonotype itself: This could be a read error, since a much larger clone is one nucleotide away. J is TRBJ1-1 and V is TRBV18, with D possibly matching TRBD1 (5 bases). V was pared by 5 bases and J by 8 bases, with 18 bases between. CDR1 and CDR2 from the germline V gene are KGHSH and LQKENI. The CDR3 has 14 residues. The CDR3 DNA follows: TGTGCCAGCTCATCGGCAGAGGGACGGGGGGAAGCTTTCTTT. It specifies CASSSAEGRGEAFF.

This clonotype was seen repeatedly, ten times or more. The V gene is TRBV6-5, the J gene TRBJ1-3; D is perhaps TRBD1 (6 bases). The CDR3 contains 20 residues. V was pared by 5 bases and J by 0 bases, with 26 bases between. The germline CDR1 and CDR2 sequences are MNHEY and SVGAGI. The CDR3 region is CASSHPGGQWLDSSGNTIYF. For the CDR3, the DNA is TGTGCCAGCAGTCATCCGGGTGGACAGTGGCTAGACTCCTCTGGAAACACCATATATTTT.

This clonotype was recorded at least ten times. For the CDR3, the DNA is TGTGCCAGCAGTGAATGGACAGCACATAATTCACCCCTCCACTTT. Its translation is CASSEWTAHNSPLHF. The chain links TRBV25-1 to TRBJ1-6; D is possibly TRBD1 (6 bases). Germline V lookup: CDR1 MGHDK, CDR2 SYGVNS. The V and J ends lost 1 base and 5 bases respectively, with 9 bases between them. The CDR3 consists of 15 residues.

This clonotype was seen many times. The chain's CDR3 is CASSPIGSYEQYF. The CDR3 nucleotides are TGTGCCAGCAGCCCAATTGGGAGCTACGAGCAGTACTTC. The genes are TRBV27 and TRBJ2-7; the D gene is possibly TRBD2 (5 bases). The ends were cut back, 6 bases at V and 3 bases at J, with 12 bases in the middle. This CDR3 comprises 13 residues. Per germline, CDR1 MNHEY and CDR2 SMNVEV (reference sequence).

This clonotype has more than one count but fewer than ten. The chain employs TRBV29-1 and TRBJ1-1; 7 bases match TRBD1. CDR1 and CDR2 (germline): SQVTM, ANQGSEA. The CDR3 contains 10 residues. After removal of 4 bases from V and 7 bases from J, the junction contained 0 bases not matched to a gene. CDR3 residues: CSVGTGEAFF. The CDR3 bases are TGCAGCGTTGGGACAGGTGAAGCTTTCTTT.

This clonotype was counted ten times or more. The V and J genes are TRBV6-4 and TRBJ1-2; the D gene is possibly TRBD1 (6 bases). The CDR3 consists of 14 residues. Germline V gene lookup returns CDR1 MRHNA and CDR2 SNTAGT. V lost 3 bases to trimming and J lost 0 bases, with 8 bases between them. The CDR3 is CASSEDRSNYGYTF. The CDR3 DNA reads TGTGCCAGCAGTGAGGACAGATCTAACTATGGCTACACCTTC.

The rearrangement uses TRBV12-3 or TRBV12-4 and TRBJ2-5, with 9 bases fitting TRBD2. This CDR3 region has 16 residues. V was pared by 6 bases and J by 5 bases, with 13 bases of the junction left unmatched. The CDR3 DNA follows: TGTGCCAGCAGGCTTGAACATAGCGGGAGCCGGGAGACCCAGTACTTC. As protein: CASRLEHSGSRETQYF.

There are many counts of this clonotype. The genes are TRBV15 and TRBJ2-7; tentatively, D is TRBD1 (5 bases). The germline gives CDR1 LNHNV, CDR2 YYDKDF (reference sequence). V lost 3 bases, J lost 4 bases, and 7 bases lay in between. This CDR3 contains 12 residues. In nucleotides, the CDR3 is TGTGCCACCAGCAGTGACAGTTACGAGCAGTACTTC. Its protein is CATSSDSYEQYF.

This clonotype was counted many times. The chain recombines TRBV20-1 with TRBJ2-5, with TRBD1 matching over 9 bases. Germline-derived CDR1 and CDR2 are DFQATT and SNEGSKA (reference sequence). The CDR3 runs to 13 residues. Unmatched junction bases numbered 4, after V lost 3 bases and J lost 5 bases. CDR3 protein: CSARGTGRETQYF. In nucleotides, the CDR3 is TGCAGTGCTAGGGGGACAGGGCGGGAGACCCAGTACTTC.

This clonotype was picked up many times. The chain combines TRBV6-2 or TRBV6-3 with TRBJ2-7, with 11 bases identical to TRBD2. The CDR3 loop spans 14 amino acids. V lost 8 bases and J lost 2; bases outside the gene matches: 5. Germline CDR1 reads MNHEY; CDR2 reads SVGEGT. CDR3 residues: CASRGLAVTYEQYF. In nucleotides, the CDR3 is TGTGCCAGCCGGGGACTAGCGGTGACCTACGAGCAGTACTTC.

V and J are TRBV28 and TRBJ2-5; 10 bases align to TRBD2. Germline V gene lookup returns CDR1 MDHEN and CDR2 SYDVKM. This CDR3 is built from 17 residues. Trimming at V came to 2 bases and at J to 1 base, leaving 7 bases not matched to a gene. The CDR3 protein is CASSLLAGAYTQETQYF. CDR3 coding DNA: TGTGCCAGCAGTTTACTAGCGGGGGCGTACACCCAAGAGACCCAGTACTTC.

The V and J genes are TRBV20-1 and TRBJ1-2; D is unresolved. CDR1 and CDR2 (germline): DFQATT, SNEGSKA (reference sequence). CDR3 length: 12 residues. V was pared by 3 bases and J by 4 bases, with 9 bases between. The DNA for the CDR3 is TGCAGTGCTAGTGTTTTCGTCTATGGCTACACCTTC. Protein sequence: CSASVFVYGYTF.

This clonotype was found many times. This CDR3 reads CASSFSYGTGWEAKNIQYF. The CDR3 DNA reads TGTGCCAGCAGTTTCAGTTACGGGACAGGGTGGGAAGCCAAAAACATTCAGTACTTC. The rearrangement uses TRBV28 and TRBJ2-4, with 9 nucleotides matching TRBD1. The CDR3 totals 19 residues. Germline lookup yields CDR1 MDHEN and CDR2 SYDVKM. The junction had 12 bases not matched to a gene; V was cut back by 3 bases and J by 0 bases.

This chain connects TRBV20-1 to TRBJ2-5; 11 nucleotides line up with TRBD1. This CDR3 spans 15 amino acids. Germline V gene lookup returns CDR1 DFQATT and CDR2 SNEGSKA (reference sequence). After removal of 5 bases from V and 5 bases from J, the junction contained 10 bases not matched to a gene. Written as DNA, the CDR3 is TGCAGTGCTCCACTATTCAGGGACAGGGGGGAGACCCAGTACTTC. Translation: CSAPLFRDRGETQYF.

This clonotype was detected ten times or more. The chain joins TRBV20-1 to TRBJ2-2; D might be TRBD1 (5 bases). The CDR3 runs 13 residues. Germline V gene sequence: CDR1 DFQATT, CDR2 SNEGSKA (reference sequence). The CDR3 loop reads CRIDSSNTGELFF. The CDR3 region has the DNA TGCAGGATCGACAGTTCGAACACCGGGGAGCTGTTTTTT.

This clonotype has at least ten counts. This chain uses TRBV6-5 with TRBJ2-7; D not resolved. Germline V gene lookup returns CDR1 MNHEY and CDR2 SVGAGI. V shed 2 bases and J shed 5 bases, with 16 bases lying between them. The CDR3 sequence is 15 residues long. This CDR3 is CASSYGAHFMDEQYF. Written as DNA, the CDR3 is TGTGCCAGCAGTTACGGAGCACATTTCATGGACGAGCAGTACTTC.

This clonotype was counted at least ten times. V is TRBV7-2 and J is TRBJ2-7; TRBD1 aligns across 8 bases. The J segment lost 1 base and the V segment lost 4 bases, leaving 3 bases of the junction unmatched. The CDR3 length is 14 residues. The germline V gene has CDR1 SGHTA and CDR2 FQGNSA. The CDR3 protein is CASSSGQGSYEQYF. The CDR3 DNA reads as TGTGCCAGCAGCTCAGGACAGGGTTCCTACGAGCAGTACTTC. The full variable domain, completed using reference TRBV7-2 and TRBJ2-7, is GAGVSQSPSNKVTEKGKDVELRCDPISGHTALYWYRQSLGQGLEFLIYFQGNSAPDKSGLPSDRFSAERTGGSVSTLTIQRTQQEDSAVYLCASSSGQGSYEQYFGPGTRLTVT.

This clonotype appeared many times. The chain joins TRBV6-5 to TRBJ1-5, with D unresolved. The V and J ends lost 3 bases and 3 bases respectively, with 9 bases between them. The germline gives CDR1 MNHEY, CDR2 SVGAGI. The CDR3 is 14 residues long. CDR3 sequence: CASSYSGLNQPQHF. In nucleotides, the CDR3 is TGTGCCAGCAGTTATAGTGGGCTCAATCAGCCCCAGCATTTT.

This clonotype was recorded many times. The chain uses TRBV27 and TRBJ1-5, with D possibly matching TRBD1 (6 bases). The V end lost 8 bases, the J end lost 3 bases, and 14 bases lay between the germline ends. CDR1 and CDR2 (germline): MNHEY, SMNVEV (reference sequence). The length of the CDR3 is 14 residues. The CDR3 loop is CASGLRGVNQPQHF. The CDR3 region has the DNA TGTGCCAGCGGATTGAGGGGGGTCAATCAGCCCCAGCATTTT.

This clonotype occurred a few times. The gene calls are TRBV6-5 and TRBJ1-3; unclear D gene. V lost 0 bases, J lost 8 bases, and 11 bases lay in between. Germline V gene sequence: CDR1 MNHEY, CDR2 SVGAGI. CDR3 size: 14 residues. Here the CDR3 reads CASSYSDARDTIYF. The CDR3 DNA is TGTGCCAGCAGTTACTCGGATGCGCGTGACACCATATATTTT.

This clonotype showed up many times. This CDR3 reads CASSPDGANYGYTF. CDR3 DNA sequence: TGTGCCAGCTCACCGGACGGAGCTAACTATGGCTACACCTTC. V gene TRBV18 combines with J gene TRBJ1-2; no clear D gene. The CDR3 spans 14 residues. Germline CDR1 KGHSH, CDR2 LQKENI. The ends were cut back, 3 bases at V and 0 bases at J, with 8 bases in the middle.

This clonotype has a count of ten or more. The chain links TRBV5-5 to TRBJ1-1; the match to TRBD1 covers 7 bases. V shed 6 bases and J 1 base; nucleotides not matched to a gene: 3. The germline V gene encodes CDR1 SGHKS and CDR2 YYEKEE (reference sequence). The CDR3 has 13 amino acids. CDR3 loop: CASKRQGNTEAFF. The CDR3 DNA is TGTGCCAGCAAACGACAGGGGAACACTGAAGCTTTCTTT.

There are many counts of this clonotype. V usage is TRBV27 and J usage is TRBJ2-7; possibly TRBD1 for D (6 bases). V lost 0 bases and J 2 bases, leaving 14 bases between the germline ends. Germline values: CDR1 MNHEY, CDR2 SMNVEV (reference sequence). CDR3 length: 16 residues. CDR3 bases: TGTGCCAGCAGTTTATCGAAGACAGGTATCACCTACGAGCAGTACTTC. The encoded protein is CASSLSKTGITYEQYF.